This is a list of T cell receptor beta chains from one sample in a study of Graves' ophthalmopathy and Graves' hyperthyroidism. TCRdb fed the multiplex PCR reads into MiXCR, producing one record per CDR3 protein. The sample yields more than 1,000,000 distinct CDR3 sequences, 35% to 40% seen once. The material sequenced was peripheral blood or thyroid tissue (not recorded which). The receptors derive from an adult man with Graves' hyperthyroidism. The conserved cysteine and the conserved F or W are not part of the CDR3 here. A D gene is named only where the DNA matches it firmly.

TRBJ2-5	NA	TRBV7-7	ASSQGRVWGETQY
TRBJ2-7	NA	TRBV28	ASTLAGQAYEQY
TRBJ1-6	TRBD1	TRBV19	AWRKRQGHSPLH
TRBJ2-7	NA	TRBV5-1	ASSPLDSPYEQY
TRBJ2-5	NA	TRBV2	ASSASPPQEGETQY
TRBJ1-1	NA	TRBV20-1	SASKGRGSTEAF
TRBJ1-2	TRBD1	TRBV7-2	ASSSTAGQGDGYT
TRBJ1-1	NA	TRBV20-1	SAGIGDTEAF
TRBJ1-2	TRBD1	TRBV4-1	ASSQDARGDRGYT
TRBJ2-2	NA	TRBV2	ATTGDTRRDTGELF
TRBJ2-5	NA	TRBV28	ASSSGAARETQY
TRBJ1-5	NA	TRBV19	ASSTLSGQRDYSNQPQH
TRBJ2-2	NA	TRBV7-8	ASSLRLEWELF
TRBJ1-5	NA	TRBV29-1	SVPKRGGLAGEPQH
TRBJ2-3	NA	TRBV5-1	ASSSGASSTDTQY
TRBJ1-6	NA	TRBV11-2	ASSSWVNSPLH
TRBJ1-1	NA	TRBV5-1	ASSLELANTEAF
TRBJ2-7	TRBD2	TRBV5-4	ASSSLTSGSSYEQY
TRBJ2-2	TRBD1	TRBV10-3	AISDEDRGHDTGELF
TRBJ1-1	NA	TRBV6-5	ASSPRRLNTEAF
TRBJ2-7	TRBD2	TRBV25-1	ASSDPLAGPYEQY
TRBJ2-5	TRBD1	TRBV10-3	AISDGGTGASETQY
TRBJ1-1	NA	TRBV11-2	ASSVANTEAF
TRBJ1-1	TRBD1	TRBV19	ASSILDRENTEAF
TRBJ1-6	NA	TRBV19	ASSTWSSPLH
TRBJ2-7	TRBD1	TRBV27	ASSQSPGQPYGQY
TRBJ1-6	NA	TRBV10-3	AVSESGGDNSPLH
TRBJ1-2	NA	TRBV7-2	ASSLRVGGTSGYT
TRBJ2-7	NA	TRBV4-2	ASSPSKSYEQY
TRBJ1-1	NA	TRBV7-6	ASSLDSGNTEAF
TRBJ2-2	NA	TRBV7-3	ASSLARGNPGNTGELF
TRBJ2-6	NA	TRBV29-1	SVESPATEA
TRBJ2-5	TRBD1	TRBV6-5	ASSYRDSEETQY
TRBJ1-5	NA	TRBV5-5	ASSLEVSLNQPQH
TRBJ2-3	NA	TRBV29-1	SVDGRRRDTQY
TRBJ2-5	TRBD1	TRBV2	ASSGGTGSRNQY
TRBJ2-5	TRBD2	TRBV30	AWTPAWEGETQY
TRBJ2-2	NA	TRBV5-1	ASSGGSTGELF
TRBJ2-7	NA	TRBV29-1	SVPPGEQGHEQY
TRBJ2-5	TRBD2	TRBV20-1	SASTSSGGSREETQY
TRBJ1-4	TRBD1	TRBV7-9	ASSLTLRDRENEKLF
TRBJ1-1	TRBD1	TRBV25-1	ASSRGQGARAF
TRBJ2-7	TRBD1	TRBV10-1	ASSQSPWTGGDHEQY
TRBJ1-5	NA	TRBV28	ASSLQGPQPQH
TRBJ1-5	TRBD1	TRBV19	ASSSYRGGGDQPQH